The 20 T cell receptor beta chains presented below share a single source sample, sequenced in a study of T-cell reconstitution after alpha-beta-depleted transplantation in children. TCRbeta library construction was performed incorporating unique molecular identifiers. One entry per CDR3 protein, called by TCRdb with MiXCR from the PCR reads. Altogether around 380,000 distinct CDR3 sequences are present, under 13% being singletons, with the ten largest covering about 5%. Sequences were derived from PBMCs from the stem cell graft donor, sampled from the stem cell graft. The origin of the receptors is a human donor who donated a stem cell graft to a child with acute myeloid leukemia.

This clonotype has more than one count but fewer than ten. The DNA for the CDR3 is TGCAGCGTAAGCGGGTCGAACTACAATGAGCAGTTCTTC. It yields the protein CSVSGSNYNEQFF. The V and J genes are TRBV29-1 and TRBJ2-1; a weak D match, TRBD2 (6 bases). The CDR3 loop spans 13 amino acids. CDR1 and CDR2 from the germline V gene are SQVTM and ANQGSEA. Trimming shortened V by 6 bases and J by 3 bases, and 12 bases separated the two germline ends.

This clonotype was picked up a small number of times. J is TRBJ1-1 and V is TRBV20-1; no firm D call. Trimming stripped 1 base from V and 6 bases from J, with 12 bases between. CDR3 length: 13 residues. Germline values: CDR1 DFQATT, CDR2 SNEGSKA (reference sequence). The CDR3 spells CSARGVQEAEAFF. CDR3 in DNA: TGCAGTGCTAGAGGGGTTCAAGAGGCTGAAGCTTTCTTT.

This rearrangement joins TRBV7-9 to TRBJ2-7; 7 nucleotides line up with TRBD2. Losses at the gene ends were 5 bases for V and 2 bases for J; bases not matched to a gene: 3. CDR3 size: 13 residues. Germline V gives CDR1 SEHNR, CDR2 FQNEAQ (reference sequence). The CDR3 protein is CASSRREAYEQYF. In DNA, the CDR3 is TGTGCCAGCAGCCGACGGGAGGCCTACGAGCAGTACTTC. The variable domain in full, completed from reference TRBV7-9 and TRBJ2-7, reads DTGVSQNPRHKITKRGQNVTFRCDPISEHNRLYWYRQTLGQGPEFLTYFQNEAQLEKSRLLSDRFSAERPKGSFSTLEIQRTEQGDSAMYLCASSRREAYEQYFGPGTRLTVT.

The chain joins TRBV18 to TRBJ1-1, with D maybe TRBD1 (6 bases). In germline, CDR1 is KGHSH, CDR2 LQKENI. V shed 2 bases and J shed 0 bases, with 16 bases lying between them. The CDR3 length is 17 residues. CDR3 region: CASSPNYTGRVNTEAFF. The CDR3 DNA is TGTGCCAGCTCACCAAATTATACAGGGCGAGTGAACACTGAAGCTTTCTTT.

The table lists this clonotype with many counts. The chain combines TRBV12-3 or TRBV12-4 with TRBJ1-5; 8 bases are a match to TRBD1. The length of the CDR3 is 14 residues. V lost 6 bases to trimming and J lost 6 bases; unmatched junction nucleotides: 7. This chain's CDR3 is CASRDTGGAQPQHF. CDR3 nucleotides: TGTGCCAGCAGAGACACAGGGGGAGCTCAGCCCCAGCATTTT.

The V gene is TRBV7-8, the J gene TRBJ1-2; unclear D gene. V lost 5 bases, J lost 5 bases, and 15 bases lay in between. The germline CDR1 and CDR2 sequences are SGHVS and FQNEAQ. CDR3 length: 14 residues. CDR3 sequence reads: CASSPARVPYGYTF. The CDR3 coding sequence is TGTGCCAGCAGCCCCGCGAGGGTGCCATATGGCTACACCTTC.

Remarks on this clonotype: One base away lies a much larger clone, so this may be a sequencing read error. The chain recombines TRBV7-9 with TRBJ1-2; D is unresolved. CDR3 length equals 8 residues. Germline values: CDR1 SEHNR, CDR2 FQNEAQ (reference sequence). Trimming cost V 5 bases and J 10 bases, with 2 bases left between them. CDR3 region: CASSPYTF. CDR3 nucleotides: TGTGCCAGCAGCCCCTACACCTTC.

This clonotype was counted at least ten times. The gene calls are TRBV20-1 and TRBJ2-2, with D perhaps TRBD1 (6 bases). Germline CDR1 DFQATT, CDR2 SNEGSKA (reference sequence). The CDR3 runs to 13 residues. The V end was cut by 3 bases, the J end by 6 bases, with 11 bases between. CDR3 sequence reads: CSASGRGPGELFF. CDR3 DNA: TGCAGTGCTAGTGGCAGGGGCCCCGGGGAGCTGTTTTTT.

In its sample, this clonotype was seen a few times. The chain joins TRBV7-2 to TRBJ2-1; 7 positions match TRBD1. CDR3 size: 15 residues. J was trimmed by 6 bases and V by 1 base; bases with no gene match: 6. Germline V gene sequence: CDR1 SGHTA, CDR2 FQGNSA. The CDR3 coding sequence is TGTGCCAGCAGCTTAGTTCTGGGACAGTTCAATGAGCAGTTCTTC. Translating gives CASSLVLGQFNEQFF.

This clonotype was found many times. Here the CDR3 reads CSVVLPSGSPYEQYF. In nucleotides, the CDR3 is TGCAGCGTTGTTCTCCCTAGCGGGAGCCCCTACGAGCAGTACTTC. This chain joins TRBV29-1 and TRBJ2-7; TRBD2 matches 10 bases. The J segment lost 2 bases and the V segment lost 4 bases, leaving 8 bases of the junction unmatched. Germline CDR1 reads SQVTM; CDR2 reads ANQGSEA. This CDR3 spans 15 amino acids.

This clonotype was counted between two and nine times. J is TRBJ1-6 and V is TRBV4-3; D gene uncertain. The CDR3 has 16 amino acids. The V end lost 0 bases, the J end lost 0 bases, and 6 bases lay between the germline ends. CDR1 is LGHNA, CDR2 YSLEER, per germline. CDR3 region: CASSQDISSYNSPLHF. CDR3 sequence (DNA): TGCGCCAGCAGCCAAGACATTAGCTCCTATAATTCACCCCTCCACTTT.

Concerning this clonotype itself: A read error is possible here, since a much larger clone lies one base away. This chain links TRBV20-1 with TRBJ2-7; TRBD1 is a possible D gene (5 bases). The CDR3 contains 12 residues. Looked up from germline, CDR1 is DFQATT and CDR2 is SNEGSKA (reference sequence). The CDR3 reads CRAPTGPYEQYF. The CDR3 bases are TGCCGTGCCCCAACAGGACCCTACGAGCAGTACTTC.

This clonotype has a handful of counts. The rearrangement joins TRBV10-3 to TRBJ2-5; 7 bases are shared with TRBD1. V shed 3 bases and J 4 bases; nucleotides not matched to a gene: 8. Germline V gene data show CDR1 as ENHRY and CDR2 as SYGVKD. The CDR3 spans 15 residues. CDR3 residues: CAISDRDRIGETQYF. CDR3 coding DNA: TGTGCCATCAGTGACCGGGACAGAATAGGAGAGACCCAGTACTTC.

The CDR3 region has the DNA TGTGCCAGCAGCCAGAGCCGGGGTAGGGAGACCCAGTACTTC. Translation gives CASSQSRGRETQYF. The genes are TRBV9 and TRBJ2-5; D may be TRBD2 (5 bases). Trimming cost V 4 bases and J 5 bases, with 15 bases left between them. This CDR3 has 14 amino acids. Germline CDR1 reads SGDLS; CDR2 reads YYNGEE.

This clonotype was detected a few times. The chain employs TRBV4-1 and TRBJ2-7; 8 bases are shared with TRBD2. The CDR3 totals 19 residues. The V gene's germline CDR1 is MGHRA and CDR2 YSYEKL. V trimming: 3 bases; J trimming: 2 bases; junction bases outside the gene matches: 18. The CDR3 protein is CASSHPGGGRTVGAYEQYF. Here the CDR3 DNA reads TGCGCCAGCAGCCATCCGGGGGGCGGGAGGACGGTTGGCGCCTACGAGCAGTACTTC.

The chain employs TRBV15 and TRBJ1-1; the D gene is possibly TRBD1 (6 bases). In germline, CDR1 is LNHNV, CDR2 YYDKDF (reference sequence). The germline V and J ends were trimmed by 6 bases and 0 bases, with 11 bases remaining between them. The length of the CDR3 is 14 residues. CDR3 protein: CATSPRGMNTEAFF. Here the CDR3 DNA reads TGTGCCACCAGTCCCAGGGGCATGAACACTGAAGCTTTCTTT.

This clonotype was observed a few times. V is TRBV20-1 and J is TRBJ1-1; 12 bases line up with TRBD1. V shed 2 bases, J shed 7 bases, and the junction held 5 bases outside the gene matches. Germline V lookup: CDR1 DFQATT, CDR2 SNEGSKA (reference sequence). The CDR3 has 14 amino acids. CDR3 in DNA: TGCAGTGCTAGAACCGGGACAGGGGGCAGTGAAGCTTTCTTT. This translates into CSARTGTGGSEAFF.

Many counts were recorded for this clonotype. The CDR3 loop reads CSVVVDTQYF. The CDR3 nucleotides are TGCAGCGTTGTCGTGGATACGCAGTATTTT. This rearrangement joins TRBV29-1 to TRBJ2-3, with D unclear. V was trimmed by 4 bases and J by 6 bases, leaving 5 bases between them. CDR3 length: 10 amino acids. CDR1 and CDR2 from the germline V gene are SQVTM and ANQGSEA.

The chain is built from TRBV12-5 and TRBJ2-6; 9 bases agree with TRBD1. Per germline, CDR1 LGHNT and CDR2 FRNRAP. Trimming removed 6 bases from V and 1 base from J; junction bases left unmatched: 13. The CDR3 spans 19 residues. In DNA form, the CDR3 reads TGTGCTAGTGGCCGCGACAGGGGGGTTTTCTTTTCTGGGGCCAACGTCCTGACTTTC. Translating gives CASGRDRGVFFSGANVLTF.

A few counts support this clonotype. J is TRBJ2-2 and V is TRBV20-1, with 8 bases fitting TRBD1. The germline CDR1 and CDR2 sequences are DFQATT and SNEGSKA (reference sequence). The junction had 2 bases not matched to a gene; V was cut back by 3 bases and J by 5 bases. The CDR3 runs 13 residues. The DNA of the CDR3 is TGCAGTGCTAGTTGGGACAGGACCGGGGAGCTGTTTTTT. This codes for CSASWDRTGELFF.